This T cell receptor (beta chain) is from a study of blood T cells in healthy people across ages. Study summary: Every two T cells gave about one barcoded beta molecule via template switching. Study-level results: PBMCs went unsorted, and a conclusive naive versus antigen-experienced comparison was therefore prevented. For the donors, CMV status was unknown and possibly confounded expanded clonotype changes.

CDR3 length: 13 amino acids. The V end was cut by 5 bases, the J end by 8 bases, with 12 bases between. Through a sample-barcoded 5' primer and a J-beta primer mix, a second PCR was run for about 6 to 11 cycles. TCRdb used MiXCR to reprocess the 5' RACE reads, holding one entry per CDR3 protein. The repertoire holds about 720,000 distinct CDR3 sequences, with 22% as singletons. A note on this clonotype: Its antigen is undetermined.

The J gene is TRBJ1-4, the V gene TRBV12-3 or TRBV12-4, with D maybe TRBD1 (5 bases). Sequencing was performed on blood. This clonotype was obtained from a man aged 70-80 years in good health. The DNA of the CDR3 is TGTGCCAGCAGTGGAGGGGTTTGGGAAAAACTGTTTTTT. Protein product: CASSGGVWEKLFF.